This record covers a single T cell receptor beta chain. V lost 2 bases, J lost 6 bases, and 0 bases stayed unmatched. Germline CDR1 and CDR2: MNHEY and SMNVEV (reference sequence). The CDR3 has 14 residues. These data originate in a study of control samples from healthy donors and cancer patients. Only in-frame clones appear in the TCRdb table, and some are missing; sequencing was by immunoSEQ multiplex PCR. The sample includes 70,000 to 100,000 clones, approximately 90% of them seen just once. Sequencing was done on a sample of PBMCs. This chain links TRBV27 with TRBJ1-6, with TRBD1 identical over 8 bases. This receptor was obtained from a woman aged 60 to 75 with head and neck cancer. The CDR3 DNA reads as TGTGCCAGCAGTTTAGACAGGGGTAATTCACCCCTCCACTTT. This sequence encodes CASSLDRGNSPLHF.